A selection of T cell receptor beta chains follows, all from one sample in a study of blood T cell repertoires in COVID-19. Sequenced by immunoSEQ multiplex PCR; TCRdb stores in-frame clones only, minus some. Found here are under 350,000 clones, roughly 85% of them singletons; the top ten hold about 4.5%. The specimen sequenced was peripheral blood. All receptors come from a man in his sixties who had recovered from COVID-19. Both conserved end residues are part of each CDR3. Each record gives: V gene, J gene, D gene, CDR3 protein. The D gene is left open where the match is weak.

V gene: TRBV3-1/TRBV3-2; J gene: TRBJ1-1; D gene: -; CDR3 protein: CASSQGGVKNTEAFF
V gene: TRBV27; J gene: TRBJ2-1; D gene: TRBD1; CDR3 protein: CASSFRQGSKFF
V gene: TRBV2; J gene: TRBJ1-1; D gene: TRBD1; CDR3 protein: CASSLGTVRNTEAFF
V gene: TRBV29-1; J gene: TRBJ1-5; D gene: TRBD1; CDR3 protein: CSVILQGAGNQPQHF
V gene: TRBV29-1; J gene: TRBJ1-5; D gene: -; CDR3 protein: CSVGTTDGQPQHF
V gene: TRBV9; J gene: TRBJ2-7; D gene: -; CDR3 protein: CASSVEAGLTYEQYF
V gene: TRBV4-2; J gene: TRBJ1-3; D gene: TRBD1; CDR3 protein: CASSPGQGDGNTIYF
V gene: TRBV2; J gene: TRBJ2-5; D gene: -; CDR3 protein: CASKGEFGETQYF
V gene: TRBV3-1/TRBV3-2; J gene: TRBJ1-6; D gene: TRBD1; CDR3 protein: CASSPTGANSPLHF
V gene: TRBV7-9; J gene: TRBJ1-1; D gene: -; CDR3 protein: CASSSGRGAEAFF
V gene: TRBV25-1; J gene: TRBJ2-7; D gene: -; CDR3 protein: CASSDYSNEQYF
V gene: TRBV7-9; J gene: TRBJ1-2; D gene: TRBD1; CDR3 protein: CASSERRDRWGSNYGYTF
V gene: TRBV5-5; J gene: TRBJ2-1; D gene: -; CDR3 protein: CASTGGWTELSSYNEQFF
V gene: TRBV19; J gene: TRBJ2-6; D gene: -; CDR3 protein: CASSIGGTGANVLTF
V gene: TRBV9; J gene: TRBJ2-2; D gene: TRBD2; CDR3 protein: CASADETSGNTGELFF
V gene: TRBV10-2; J gene: TRBJ2-5; D gene: -; CDR3 protein: CATKGGEETQYF
V gene: TRBV6-5; J gene: TRBJ2-1; D gene: TRBD2; CDR3 protein: CASSQSGSRLNEQFF
V gene: TRBV6-5; J gene: TRBJ2-2; D gene: -; CDR3 protein: CASSLSSNTGELFF
V gene: TRBV10-3; J gene: TRBJ1-4; D gene: TRBD1; CDR3 protein: CATGQGAWEKLFF
V gene: TRBV6-5; J gene: TRBJ1-1; D gene: TRBD1; CDR3 protein: CASRAGQGLGEAFF